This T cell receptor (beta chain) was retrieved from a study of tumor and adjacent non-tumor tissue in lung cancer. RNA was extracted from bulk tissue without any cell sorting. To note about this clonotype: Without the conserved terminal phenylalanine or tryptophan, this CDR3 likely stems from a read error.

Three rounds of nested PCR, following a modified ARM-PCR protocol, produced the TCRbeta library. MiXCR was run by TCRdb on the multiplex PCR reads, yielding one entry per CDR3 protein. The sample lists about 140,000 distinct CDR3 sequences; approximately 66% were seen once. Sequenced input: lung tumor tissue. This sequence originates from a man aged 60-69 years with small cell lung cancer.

CDR3 coding DNA: TGTGGCAACAGTTTCTCTAGGACAGACACCGAGGAGCTGTTTTCT. Encoded protein: CGNSFSRTDTEELFS. The chain couples TRBV12-3 or TRBV12-4 to TRBJ2-2, with D possibly matching TRBD1 (6 bases). The CDR3 runs 15 residues.